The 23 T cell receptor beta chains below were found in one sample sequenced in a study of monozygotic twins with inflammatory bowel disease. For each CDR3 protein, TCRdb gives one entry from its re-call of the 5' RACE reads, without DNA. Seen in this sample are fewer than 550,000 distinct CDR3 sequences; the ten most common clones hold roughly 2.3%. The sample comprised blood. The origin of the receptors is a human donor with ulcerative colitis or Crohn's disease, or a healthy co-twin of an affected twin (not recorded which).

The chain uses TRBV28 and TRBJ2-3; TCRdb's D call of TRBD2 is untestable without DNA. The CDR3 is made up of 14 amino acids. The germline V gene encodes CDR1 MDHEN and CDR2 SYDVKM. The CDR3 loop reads CATGLAGGRDTQYF.

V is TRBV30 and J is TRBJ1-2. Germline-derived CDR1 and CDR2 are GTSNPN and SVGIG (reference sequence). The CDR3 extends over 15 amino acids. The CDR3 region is CAWSSSPREIYGYTF.

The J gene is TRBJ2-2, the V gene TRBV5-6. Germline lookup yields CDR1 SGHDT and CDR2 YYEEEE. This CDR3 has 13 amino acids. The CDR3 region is CASSWTSAGELFF.

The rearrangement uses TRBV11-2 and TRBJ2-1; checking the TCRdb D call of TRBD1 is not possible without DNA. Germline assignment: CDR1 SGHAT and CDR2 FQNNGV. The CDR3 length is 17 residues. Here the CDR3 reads CASSLEVWGATYNEQFF.

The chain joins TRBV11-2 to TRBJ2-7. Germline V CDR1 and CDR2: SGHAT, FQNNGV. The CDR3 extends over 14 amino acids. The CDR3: CASSLVGGYYEQYF.

The CDR3 here is CASSLPGLAAEQFF. The chain links TRBV7-9 to TRBJ2-1; no DNA is available, so the TRBD2 call from TCRdb remains unchecked. There are 14 residues in the CDR3. Looked up from germline, CDR1 is SEHNR and CDR2 is FQNEAQ (reference sequence).

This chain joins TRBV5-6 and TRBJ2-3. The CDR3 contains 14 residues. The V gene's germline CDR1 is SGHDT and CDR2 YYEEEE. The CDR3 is CASRGRVSTDTQYF.

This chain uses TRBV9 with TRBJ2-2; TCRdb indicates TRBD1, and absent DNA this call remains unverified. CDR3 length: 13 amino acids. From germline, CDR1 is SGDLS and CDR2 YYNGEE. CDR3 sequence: CASSVGGTGELFF.

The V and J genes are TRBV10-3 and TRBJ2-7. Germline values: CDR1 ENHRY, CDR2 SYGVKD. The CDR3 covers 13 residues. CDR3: CAISESDPYEQYF.

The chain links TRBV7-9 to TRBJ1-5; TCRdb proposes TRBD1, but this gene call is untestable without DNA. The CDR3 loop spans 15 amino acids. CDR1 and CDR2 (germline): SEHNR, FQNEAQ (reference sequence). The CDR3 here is CASSLGAGFNQPQHF.

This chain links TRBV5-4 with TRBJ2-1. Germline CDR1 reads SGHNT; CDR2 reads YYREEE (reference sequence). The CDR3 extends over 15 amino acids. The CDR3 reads CASSDGRNTYNEQFF.

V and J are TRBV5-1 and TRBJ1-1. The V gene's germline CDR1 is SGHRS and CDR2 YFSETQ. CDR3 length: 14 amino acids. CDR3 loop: CASSSFGQNTEAFF. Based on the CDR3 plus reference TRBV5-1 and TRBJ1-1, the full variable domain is KAGVTQTPRYLIKTRGQQVTLSCSPISGHRSVSWYQQTPGQGLQFLFEYFSETQRNKGNFPGRFSGRQFSNSRSEMNVSTLELGDSALYLCASSSFGQNTEAFFGQGTRLTVV.

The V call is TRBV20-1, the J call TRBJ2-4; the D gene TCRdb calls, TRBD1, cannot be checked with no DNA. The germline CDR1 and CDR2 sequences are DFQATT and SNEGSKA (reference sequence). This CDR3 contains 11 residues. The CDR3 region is CSAKGTGIQYF.

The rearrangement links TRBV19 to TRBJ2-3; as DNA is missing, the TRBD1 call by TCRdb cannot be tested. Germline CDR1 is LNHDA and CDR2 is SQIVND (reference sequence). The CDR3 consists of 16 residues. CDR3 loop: CASSDQGTASTDTQYF.

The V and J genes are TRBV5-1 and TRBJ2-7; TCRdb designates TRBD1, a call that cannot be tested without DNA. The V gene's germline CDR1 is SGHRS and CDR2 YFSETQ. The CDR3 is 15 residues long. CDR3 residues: CASSLQGEGSYEQYF.

The CDR3 sequence is CSAPHSGSIHEQYF. This chain uses TRBV20-1 with TRBJ2-7; TCRdb indicates TRBD1, and absent DNA this call remains unverified. CDR1 is DFQATT, CDR2 SNEGSKA, per germline (reference sequence). The CDR3 totals 14 residues.

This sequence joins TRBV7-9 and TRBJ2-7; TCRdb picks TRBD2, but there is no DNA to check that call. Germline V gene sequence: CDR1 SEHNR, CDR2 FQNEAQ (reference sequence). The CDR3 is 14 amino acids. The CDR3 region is CASSPPARTYEQYF.

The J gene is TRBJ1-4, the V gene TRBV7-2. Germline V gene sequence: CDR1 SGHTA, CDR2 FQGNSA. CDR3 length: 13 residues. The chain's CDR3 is CASSSGTAEKLFF.

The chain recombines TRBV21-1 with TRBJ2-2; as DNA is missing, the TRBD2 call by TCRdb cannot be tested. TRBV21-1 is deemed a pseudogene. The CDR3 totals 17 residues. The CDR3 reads CASSKRTSGRSGGELFF.

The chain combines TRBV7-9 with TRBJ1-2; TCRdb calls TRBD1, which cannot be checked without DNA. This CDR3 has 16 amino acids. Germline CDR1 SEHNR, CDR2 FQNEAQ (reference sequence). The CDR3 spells CASSPTGALGGYGYTF.

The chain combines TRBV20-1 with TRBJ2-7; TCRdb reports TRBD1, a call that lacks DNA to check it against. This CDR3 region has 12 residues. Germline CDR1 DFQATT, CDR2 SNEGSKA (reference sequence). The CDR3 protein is CSALDRAYEQYF.

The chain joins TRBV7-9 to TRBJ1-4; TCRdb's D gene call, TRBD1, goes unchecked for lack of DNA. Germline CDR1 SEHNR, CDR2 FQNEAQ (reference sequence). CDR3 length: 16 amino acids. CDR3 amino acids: CASSSPDGQLNEKLFF.

The CDR3 spells CASTTQGSGYTF. The chain uses TRBV6-5 and TRBJ1-2; the D call of TRBD1 rests on TCRdb alone, since no DNA is present to check it. Germline values: CDR1 MNHEY, CDR2 SVGAGI. This CDR3 spans 12 amino acids.